The rows below give T cell receptor beta chains drawn from one sample of a study of blood T cell repertoires in COVID-19. The table came from immunoSEQ multiplex PCR; TCRdb's copy has only in-frame clones and leaves some out. The sample shows roughly 230,000 clones, roughly four fifths of them seen only once. Material for sequencing was PBMCs or T cells enriched from blood (not recorded which). Receptor source: a woman aged 55-69 years who had recovered from COVID-19. Each CDR3 is given with its conserved first and last residue. The D gene is left open where the match is weak. Rows give clone size only sometimes, using once, few, many, or a class for an expanded clone.

V gene	CDR3 length	clone size	J gene	D gene	CDR3 protein	CDR3 DNA
TRBV9	16	-	TRBJ2-1	-	CASSVGGDTSYNEQFF	TGTGCCAGCAGCGTAGGCGGGGATACTTCCTACAATGAGCAGTTCTTC
TRBV12-5	17	-	TRBJ2-7	TRBD1	CASGLPRETGDKYEQYF	TGTGCTAGTGGTTTGCCACGGGAGACAGGGGATAAGTACGAGCAGTACTTC
TRBV19	16	-	TRBJ1-5	-	CASSFLSGTSDQPQHF	TGTGCCAGTAGTTTCCTATCCGGGACATCGGATCAGCCCCAGCATTTT
TRBV6-5	14	few	TRBJ2-5	TRBD1	CASRYQGAEETQYF	TGTGCCAGCAGATACCAGGGGGCCGAGGAGACCCAGTACTTC
TRBV7-2	17	once	TRBJ2-5	TRBD1	CASSPSGTRGRQETQYF	TGTGCCAGCAGCCCCTCAGGCACCAGGGGGCGACAAGAGACCCAGTACTTC
TRBV6-1	16	-	TRBJ1-1	TRBD1	CASSGGTGEGNTEAFF	TGTGCCAGCAGTGGAGGGACAGGGGAGGGGAACACTGAAGCTTTCTTT
TRBV19	14	-	TRBJ1-5	-	CASSLLTVNQPQHF	TGTGCCAGTAGTCTGCTGACAGTCAATCAGCCCCAGCATTTT
TRBV10-3	15	-	TRBJ1-5	TRBD1	CAIGQPGQGNQPQHF	TGTGCCATCGGCCAACCCGGACAGGGGAATCAGCCCCAGCATTTT
TRBV19	14	once	TRBJ2-4	-	CACGQSGTKNIQYF	TGTGCCTGCGGACAATCGGGCACCAAAAACATTCAGTACTTC
TRBV27	15	once	TRBJ2-5	-	CASSFPTRWQNNQYF	TGTGCCAGCAGTTTTCCGACGAGGTGGCAGAATAACCAGTACTTC
TRBV18	14	-	TRBJ2-7	TRBD2	CASSPPSGASEQYF	TGTGCCAGCTCACCCCCTAGCGGGGCTTCCGAGCAGTACTTC
TRBV5-1	15	-	TRBJ1-4	-	CASSSEGSVDEKLFF	TGCGCCAGCAGCTCGGAGGGGTCGGTGGATGAAAAACTGTTTTTT
TRBV7-2	17	-	TRBJ1-3	TRBD1	CASSITSGTGFGNTIYF	TGTGCCAGCAGCATAACTTCCGGGACAGGGTTCGGAAACACCATATATTTT
TRBV6-5	15	-	TRBJ2-7	TRBD2	CASSLLSGTSYEQYF	TGTGCCAGCAGTCTACTTTCCGGGACTAGCTACGAGCAGTACTTC
TRBV12-3/TRBV12-4	13	-	TRBJ1-2	-	CASSPAPNRDGSF	TGTGCCAGCAGTCCAGCGCCTAACCGGGACGGGAGCTTC
TRBV7-8	17	-	TRBJ1-5	-	CASSLGPTPVPNQPQHF	TGTGCCAGCAGCTTAGGCCCCACCCCGGTGCCTAATCAGCCCCAGCATTTT
TRBV21-1	16	-	TRBJ1-4	-	CASGARGTDGWEKLFF	TGTGCCAGCGGCGCCCGGGGGACAGACGGGTGGGAAAAACTGTTTTTT
TRBV28	16	-	TRBJ2-7	TRBD2	CASSSPSSGRDYEQYF	TGTGCCAGCAGCTCCCCCTCTAGCGGGAGAGACTACGAGCAGTACTTC
TRBV11-1	16	-	TRBJ2-7	TRBD2	CASSLARDYTANRQYF	TGTGCCAGCAGCTTAGCCCGGGACTATACCGCAAATCGGCAGTACTTC
TRBV5-1	16	-	TRBJ2-3	-	CASTWSSVLSTDTQYF	TGCGCCAGCACCTGGTCTTCGGTTCTTAGCACAGATACGCAGTATTTT
TRBV6-5	13	-	TRBJ1-2	-	CASSYVRGEGYTF	TGTGCCAGCAGTTATGTAAGGGGCGAAGGCTACACCTTC
TRBV5-6	16	-	TRBJ1-3	-	CASSLDRQGDGNTIYF	TGTGCCAGCAGCCTGGATAGGCAGGGTGATGGAAACACCATATATTTT
TRBV3-1/TRBV3-2	16	-	TRBJ2-7	-	CASSSSGPRSSYEQYF	TGTGCCAGCAGCTCCAGCGGACCCAGGAGCTCCTACGAGCAGTACTTC
TRBV11-3	14	-	TRBJ1-1	-	CASGPGGMNTEAFF	TGTGCCAGCGGCCCGGGAGGGATGAACACTGAAGCTTTCTTT
TRBV12-5	14	once	TRBJ1-5	-	CASGPTRRNQPQHF	TGTGCTAGTGGCCCCACGAGGCGCAATCAGCCCCAGCATTTT
TRBV3-1/TRBV3-2	17	few	TRBJ2-4	-	CASSQYTGLLAKNIQYF	TGTGCCAGCAGCCAATACACAGGACTACTAGCCAAAAACATTCAGTACTTC
TRBV23-1	15	-	TRBJ1-1	TRBD1	CASSQQDRGDTEAFF	TGCGCCAGCAGTCAGCAGGACAGGGGAGACACTGAAGCTTTCTTT
TRBV29-1	14	-	TRBJ1-1	-	CSVRGMPPNTEAFF	TGCAGCGTAAGAGGGATGCCCCCGAACACTGAAGCTTTCTTT
TRBV6-6	15	once	TRBJ2-1	TRBD2	CASSYGLAGATWQFF	TGTGCCAGCAGTTACGGGCTAGCGGGAGCTACTTGGCAGTTCTTC
TRBV18	14	-	TRBJ2-1	-	CASSSRGADNEQFF	TGTGCCAGCTCATCACGGGGCGCGGACAATGAGCAGTTCTTC
TRBV29-1	13	once	TRBJ2-1	TRBD1	CSVFQQGFHEQFF	TGCAGCGTATTCCAACAGGGGTTCCATGAGCAGTTCTTC
TRBV5-1	17	-	TRBJ2-7	-	CASSLSSGGFGIYEQYF	TGCGCCAGCAGCTTGTCCAGCGGAGGGTTCGGAATCTACGAGCAGTACTTC
TRBV12-3/TRBV12-4	12	-	TRBJ2-3	-	CASSLWGDTQYF	TGTGCCAGCAGTTTGTGGGGCGATACGCAGTATTTT
TRBV5-5	11	-	TRBJ1-1	-	CASSRNTEAFF	TGTGCCAGCAGCCGGAACACTGAAGCTTTCTTT
TRBV2	14	-	TRBJ1-5	-	CASSEGAGAGPQHF	TGTGCCAGCAGTGAAGGGGCAGGGGCCGGGCCCCAGCATTTT
TRBV6-5	12	-	TRBJ1-1	-	CASRALGARAFF	TGTGCCAGCAGGGCTCTGGGGGCCCGTGCTTTCTTT
TRBV5-8	15	-	TRBJ1-6	-	CASSWGPHSGSPLHF	TGTGCCAGCAGCTGGGGCCCTCATTCGGGTTCACCCCTCCACTTT
TRBV7-8	18	-	TRBJ1-5	-	CVSSLARFGGDRNQPQHF	TGTGTCAGCAGCTTAGCGCGATTCGGGGGGGATCGCAATCAGCCCCAGCATTTT
TRBV4-1	16	-	TRBJ2-1	TRBD2	CASSQEQAGGLNEQFF	TGCGCCAGCAGCCAAGAGCAAGCGGGGGGGCTCAATGAGCAGTTCTTC
TRBV19	14	-	TRBJ1-6	-	CASSMQGRDSPLHF	TGTGCCAGTAGTATGCAGGGGCGGGATTCACCCCTCCACTTT
TRBV6-6	14	once	TRBJ2-5	-	CASSGRGREETQYF	TGTGCCAGCAGCGGCAGGGGCCGTGAAGAGACCCAGTACTTC
TRBV5-1	13	few	TRBJ2-1	-	CASSLVEGNEQFF	TGCGCCAGCAGCTTGGTTGAGGGAAATGAGCAGTTCTTC
TRBV4-3	14	-	TRBJ1-4	TRBD1	CASSLGTGYEKLFF	TGCGCCAGCAGCCTCGGGACAGGGTATGAAAAACTGTTTTTT
TRBV7-2	17	-	TRBJ2-7	TRBD2	CASSLSYRAGGLHEQYF	TGTGCCAGCAGCTTATCCTACCGAGCGGGGGGGCTCCACGAGCAGTACTTC
TRBV10-3	13	-	TRBJ2-5	TRBD1	CATNRDRQETQYF	TGTGCCACGAACCGGGACAGACAAGAGACCCAGTACTTC
TRBV11-3	13	once	TRBJ1-6	-	CASSSQLGSPLHF	TGTGCCAGCAGCTCACAGCTTGGGTCACCCCTCCACTTT
TRBV6-5	12	-	TRBJ1-1	TRBD1	CASSSGQIEAFF	TGTGCCAGCAGCTCGGGACAGATTGAAGCTTTCTTT
TRBV6-5	15	-	TRBJ1-1	-	CASSPRQFRNTEAFF	TGTGCCAGCAGCCCGAGACAGTTCCGGAACACTGAAGCTTTCTTT
TRBV5-6	13	-	TRBJ1-2	-	CASSWTGNYGYTF	TGTGCCAGCAGCTGGACGGGGAACTATGGCTACACCTTC
TRBV5-6	15	-	TRBJ1-1	TRBD1	CASSYGTGMNTEAFF	TGTGCCAGCAGTTACGGGACAGGCATGAACACTGAAGCTTTCTTT
TRBV11-2	15	-	TRBJ1-6	-	CASSLVRQNNSPLHF	TGTGCCAGCAGCTTAGTCCGACAGAATAATTCACCCCTCCACTTT
TRBV19	15	-	TRBJ1-2	-	CASSIDRGATRGYTF	TGTGCCAGTAGTATAGATCGGGGGGCTACTCGGGGCTACACCTTC
TRBV7-6	15	-	TRBJ2-1	TRBD1	CASSSQNTGVWEQFF	TGTGCCAGCAGCTCCCAGAACACAGGGGTGTGGGAGCAGTTCTTC
TRBV25-1	12	-	TRBJ1-4	TRBD1	CASSWTGEKLFF	TGTGCCAGCAGCTGGACAGGGGAAAAACTGTTTTTT
TRBV6-1	15	-	TRBJ1-4	TRBD1	CASSDPGQPNEKLFF	TGTGCCAGCAGTGACCCGGGACAGCCGAATGAAAAACTGTTTTTT
TRBV10-3	20	-	TRBJ2-1	TRBD2	CAISAPPGLAGRGSYNEQFF	TGTGCCATCAGTGCTCCCCCGGGACTAGCGGGACGGGGGTCCTACAATGAGCAGTTCTTC